This T cell receptor (beta chain) was sequenced during a study of shared clonotypes between healthy human individuals (dated by TCRdb to the early 2020s). Turning to the overall study: The cohort comprised a couple of women and three men aged 18 to 49 years. To estimate repertoire size and how much clonotype sharing occurs between individuals, the study deeply sequenced the blood TCR repertoires of roughly 5 healthy adults. Leukapheresis yielded between about 0.85 and 10 billion PBMCs per donor. For each donor, CD4 naive and CD4 memory were each run on three plates, CD8 naive on two plates, and CD8 memory on one plate. Different laboratories and diverse techniques were used to prepare libraries and sequence TCR repertoires, to increase sequencing depth and limit assay-specific biases.

CDR1 and CDR2, per the germline V gene (reference sequence), are SGHKS and YYEKEE. From the cysteine through the phenylalanine, the CDR3 covers 14 amino acids. Only CDR3 DNA is held: 42 bases, read in frame from base 1. From V the trimming removes 1 base and from J it removes 10 bases, while the gene matches leave 6 bases of the junction unaccounted for. General study outcomes and caveats: Larger estimated clonotype richness was generally found for naive subsets than for memory subsets. Based on pairwise subsampling, the degree of clonotype sharing among donors was expected to be affected by sequencing depth. Only blood was sampled, and tissue TCR repertoires likely differ from those in blood. Across several donors, approximately 5% of naive CD4, roughly 3.8% of naive CD8, 2.3% of memory CD4, and 0.4% to 0.45% of memory CD8 clonotypes were shared. The genetic and exposure-history diversity represented was limited by the small number of donors. Compared with non-shared clonotypes, the clonotypes found in all four sorted-subset donors had higher generation probabilities. Even with the large sequencing depth, rarefaction of the sorted-subset datasets indicated that sequencing was incomplete.

In the case of this clone: Its antigen is not yet known. No base-level quality is on record; no much larger clone is a single base apart.

The donors were healthy, HIV-negative adults with no recently reported acute infections or vaccinations. Every donor was a Caucasian adult residing in Nashville, Tennessee, USA. CD4+ T cells were enriched by magnetic negative selection, after which naive cells were positively selected on CD45RA and the negative fraction was taken as the memory subset. Blood was collected by leukapheresis, and PBMCs were isolated by Ficoll-Histopaque density gradient centrifugation and then cryopreserved in liquid nitrogen vapor phase. Purity and quantity of every magnetically sorted T cell population were checked by analytical flow cytometry. Genomic DNA was isolated from every sorted fraction and measured by UV absorbance on a Nanodrop 2000c. Using the deep immunoSEQ assay, multiplex PCR amplified TCR CDR3 regions from genomic DNA. Genomic DNA extracted from each cell subset was distributed evenly over all wells of several immunoSEQ 96-well plates, and each plate served as one replicate. For sorted subsets, each replicate PCR was loaded with roughly 0.2 ug genomic DNA, equivalent to about 33,000 T cell genomes. Purified libraries were measured with a Qubit 3.0 fluorometer, size-checked on a Bioanalyzer 2100, and measured again with the KAPA Library Quantification kit. A separate single-read 150-cycle Illumina NextSeq 550 flow cell was used to sequence each immunoSEQ 96-well plate. Concerning the study's data processing: Because the immunoSEQ output held only junctional sequences and lacked quality scores, the filtering could not match the filtering applied to full-length reads. Sequences were annotated with PyIR, a Python wrapper for IgBLAST v1.9, and V/J genes and CDR3 were assigned using IMGT germline references. Reads were removed for weak V/J assignments (E-value above 1e-6), missing CDR3, stop codons, out-of-frame junctions, or ambiguous translated residues. V3J clonotypes were defined as sequences sharing an identical inferred V gene, J gene, and CDR3 amino acid sequence. The percentage overlap between two repertoires was calculated by dividing the number of shared unique clonotypes by the size of the smaller repertoire. Richness of each repertoire was evaluated using RTK rarefaction, the Chao1 estimator, and Recon v2.1 estimates of unobserved clonotypes. Generation probabilities were computed with OLGA for all TCRbeta clonotypes obtained by the gDNA method from several donors. TCRdb holds this immuneACCESS table with in-frame rearrangements only. Some clones are missing; in checked studies, unresolved V genes explain under half, and the rest has no known cause. That table gives V, J and clone size, and the DNA gave D and trimming. The sample table lists roughly 1.4 million clones, roughly 98.5% of them with a count of one. The top ten clonotypes cover about 0.34% of the sample.

The sequence links TRBV5-5 to TRBJ2-1, with 9 bases matching TRBD2. The sample consisted of naive CD4+ T cells sorted from blood. Read against the paper, the sample's cell subset or site label means: CD45RA+ positively selected. The TCR originated in a man aged 25-45 years in good health. The encoded CDR3 is CASSLLREGLEQFF. The nucleotide sequence is TGTGCCAGCAGCTTGTTGCGGGAGGGCTTGGAGCAGTTCTTC.